This TCR beta chain was profiled in a study of Ad26.COV2.S vaccination and SARS-CoV-2 variants. Findings of the study overall: In TCR breadth and depth analyses, total T cell responses may have been underestimated. Vaccine recipients showed a spike-specific TCR breadth that was higher than in placebo recipients. Vaccine and placebo recipients had similar non-spike TCR breadth.

Trimming pared 5 bases from V and 6 bases from J, leaving 30 bases between. The CDR3 consists of 19 residues. As to this clone: The antigen is unknown.

The repertoire was sequenced with immunoSEQ multiplex PCR; TCRdb's copy has only in-frame clones and lacks some. The repertoire holds about 180,000 clones, around 88% seen once, with about 5.9% in the top ten. The receptor's source is a human donor who had recovered from COVID-19. The sample in question was peripheral blood, obtained after recovery from COVID-19. The V and J genes are TRBV5-3 and TRBJ1-5; a weak D match, TRBD1 (5 bases). TRBV5-3 is classed as an ORF, of uncertain function. Here the CDR3 DNA reads TGTGCCAGAAGGCCCATGACAGAGGCCCACCCTTCACCCCCTCAGCCCCAGCATTTT. The encoded protein is CARRPMTEAHPSPPQPQHF.